This T cell receptor (beta chain) is from a study of T cells in Graves' hyperthyroidism and ophthalmopathy. Whole-study findings and limits: Clonotypes that were expanded in thyroid above 0.001 mostly appeared in blood too.

Amplification of TCR beta CDR3 regions used RNA as the template. The HTBI primer set drove a first-round RT-PCR of the TCR CDR3. TCRdb re-called the multiplex PCR reads with MiXCR, one entry per CDR3 protein. The sample holds about 460,000 distinct CDR3 sequences, around a fifth seen once. This clonotype was detected a few times. Its antigen is undetermined. Individuals with ophthalmopathy presented a Clinical Activity Score of at least 3, a NOSPECS grade of at least 4 and a duration under 3 months. Lactation, pregnancy, other autoimmune disease or uncontrolled infection led to exclusion of patients. The CDR3 runs to 14 residues. The V gene lost 6 bases and the J gene lost 2 bases, with 14 bases spanning the gap. In germline, CDR1 is MDHEN, CDR2 SYDVKM.

The sequence was collected from a woman between 65 and 79 years old with Graves' ophthalmopathy. The sample comprised blood. V gene TRBV28 combines with J gene TRBJ2-7, with D perhaps given as TRBD1 or TRBD2 (5 bases each). The CDR3 loop is CASSVGGPTYEQYF. In nucleotides, the CDR3 is TGTGCCAGCAGCGTTGGGGGACCGACCTACGAGCAGTACTTC.